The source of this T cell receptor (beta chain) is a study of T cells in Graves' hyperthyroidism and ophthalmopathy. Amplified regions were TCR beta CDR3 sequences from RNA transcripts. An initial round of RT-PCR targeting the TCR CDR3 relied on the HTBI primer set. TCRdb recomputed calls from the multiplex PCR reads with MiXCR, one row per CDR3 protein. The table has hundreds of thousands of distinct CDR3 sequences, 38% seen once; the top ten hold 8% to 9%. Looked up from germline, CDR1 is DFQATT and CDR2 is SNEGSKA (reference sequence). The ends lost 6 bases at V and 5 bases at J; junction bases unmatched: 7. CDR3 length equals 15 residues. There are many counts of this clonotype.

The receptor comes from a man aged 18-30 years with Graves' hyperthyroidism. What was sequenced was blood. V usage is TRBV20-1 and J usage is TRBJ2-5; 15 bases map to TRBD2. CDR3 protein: CSAPGLAGGLETQYF. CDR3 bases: TGCAGTGCCCCTGGACTAGCGGGAGGGCTGGAGACCCAGTACTTC.